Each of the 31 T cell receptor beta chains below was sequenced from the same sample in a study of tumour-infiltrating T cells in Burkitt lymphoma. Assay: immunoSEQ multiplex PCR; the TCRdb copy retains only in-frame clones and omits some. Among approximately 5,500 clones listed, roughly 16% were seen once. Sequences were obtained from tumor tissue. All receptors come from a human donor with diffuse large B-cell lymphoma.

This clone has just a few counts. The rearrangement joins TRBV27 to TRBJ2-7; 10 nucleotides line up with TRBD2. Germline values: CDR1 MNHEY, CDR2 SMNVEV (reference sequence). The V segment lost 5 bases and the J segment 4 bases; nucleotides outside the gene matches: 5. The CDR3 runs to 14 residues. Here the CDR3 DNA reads TGTGCCAGCAGTCCGGGACTAGCGATTTACGAGCAGTACTTC. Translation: CASSPGLAIYEQYF.

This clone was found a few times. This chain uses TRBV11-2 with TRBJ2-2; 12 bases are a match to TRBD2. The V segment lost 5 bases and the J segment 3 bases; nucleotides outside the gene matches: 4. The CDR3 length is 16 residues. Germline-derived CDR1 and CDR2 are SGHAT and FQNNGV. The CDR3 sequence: CASSPGLAGYTGELFF. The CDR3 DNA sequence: TGTGCCAGCAGCCCAGGACTAGCGGGATACACCGGGGAGCTGTTTTTT.

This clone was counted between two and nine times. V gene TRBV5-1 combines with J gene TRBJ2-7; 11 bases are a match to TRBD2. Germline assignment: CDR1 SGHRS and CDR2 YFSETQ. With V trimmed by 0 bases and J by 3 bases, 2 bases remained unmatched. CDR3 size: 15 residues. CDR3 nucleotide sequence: TGCGCCAGCAGCTTGGGACTAGCGGGGATCTACGAGCAGTACTTC. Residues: CASSLGLAGIYEQYF.

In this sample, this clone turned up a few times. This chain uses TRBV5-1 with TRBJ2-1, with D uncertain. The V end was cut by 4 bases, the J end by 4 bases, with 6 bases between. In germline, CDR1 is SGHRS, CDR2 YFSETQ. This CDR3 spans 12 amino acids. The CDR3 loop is CASSQTYNEQFF. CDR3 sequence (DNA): TGCGCCAGCAGCCAGACTTACAATGAGCAGTTCTTC.

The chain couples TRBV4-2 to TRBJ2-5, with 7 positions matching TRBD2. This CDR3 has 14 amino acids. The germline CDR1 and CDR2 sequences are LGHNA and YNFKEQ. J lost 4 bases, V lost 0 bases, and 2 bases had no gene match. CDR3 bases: TGTGCCAGCAGCCAAGAGGCGGGAGTAGAGACCCAGTACTTC. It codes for CASSQEAGVETQYF.

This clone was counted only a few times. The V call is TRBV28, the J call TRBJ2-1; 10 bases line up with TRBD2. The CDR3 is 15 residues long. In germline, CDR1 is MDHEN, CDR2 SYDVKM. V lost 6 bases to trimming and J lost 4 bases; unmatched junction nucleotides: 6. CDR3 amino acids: CASRLLAGLYNEQFF. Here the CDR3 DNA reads TGTGCCAGCAGGCTACTAGCGGGGCTTTACAATGAGCAGTTCTTC.

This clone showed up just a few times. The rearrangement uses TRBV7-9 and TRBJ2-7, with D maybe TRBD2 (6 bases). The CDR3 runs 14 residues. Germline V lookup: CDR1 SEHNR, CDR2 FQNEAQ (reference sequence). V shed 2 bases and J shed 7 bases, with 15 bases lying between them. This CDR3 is CASSLTGGNGEQYF. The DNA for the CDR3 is TGTGCCAGCAGCTTAACAGGCGGGAATGGTGAGCAGTACTTC. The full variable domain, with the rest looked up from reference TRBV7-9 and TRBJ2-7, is DTGVSQNPRHKITKRGQNVTFRCDPISEHNRLYWYRQTLGQGPEFLTYFQNEAQLEKSRLLSDRFSAERPKGSFSTLEIQRTEQGDSAMYLCASSLTGGNGEQYFGPGTRLTVT.

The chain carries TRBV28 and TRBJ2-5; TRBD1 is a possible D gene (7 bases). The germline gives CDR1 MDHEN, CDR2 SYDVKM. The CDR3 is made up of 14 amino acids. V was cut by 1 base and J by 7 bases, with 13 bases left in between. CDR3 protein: CASSLSAGGGTQYF. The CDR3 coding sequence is TGTGCCAGCAGTTTATCGGCAGGGGGAGGGACCCAGTACTTC.

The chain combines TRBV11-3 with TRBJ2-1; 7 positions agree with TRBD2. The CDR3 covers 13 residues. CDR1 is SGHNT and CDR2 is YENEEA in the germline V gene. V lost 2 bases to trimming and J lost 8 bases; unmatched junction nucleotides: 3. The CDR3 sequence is CASSLRGGDEQFF. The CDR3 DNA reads TGTGCCAGCAGCTTAAGGGGAGGGGATGAGCAGTTCTTC.

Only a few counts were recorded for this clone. The DNA for the CDR3 is TGTGCCAGCAGCGTAGTGTTGAACACTGAAGCTTTCTTT. This encodes CASSVVLNTEAFF. The chain uses TRBV9 and TRBJ1-1; D call uncertain. Germline V gives CDR1 SGDLS, CDR2 YYNGEE. This CDR3 contains 13 residues. Trimming stripped 0 bases from V and 0 bases from J, with 3 bases between.

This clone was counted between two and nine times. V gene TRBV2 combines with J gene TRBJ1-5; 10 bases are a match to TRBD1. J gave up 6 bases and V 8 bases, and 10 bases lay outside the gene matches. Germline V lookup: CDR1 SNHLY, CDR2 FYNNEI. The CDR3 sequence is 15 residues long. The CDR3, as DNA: TGTGCCAGCGCCCCATCGACAGGGGGCGGTCAGCCCCAGCATTTT. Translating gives CASAPSTGGGQPQHF. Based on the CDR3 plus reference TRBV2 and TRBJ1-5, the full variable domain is EPEVTQTPSHQVTQMGQEVILRCVPISNHLYFYWYRQILGQKVEFLVSFYNNEISEKSEIFDDQFSVERPDGSNFTLKIRSTKLEDSAMYFCASAPSTGGGQPQHFGDGTRLSIL.

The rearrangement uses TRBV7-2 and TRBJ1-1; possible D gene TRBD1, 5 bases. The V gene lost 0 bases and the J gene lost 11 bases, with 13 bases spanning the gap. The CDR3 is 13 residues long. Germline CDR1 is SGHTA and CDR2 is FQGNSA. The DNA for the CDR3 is TGTGCCAGCAGCTTAGCGCGTAGGCGGGGGGCTTTCTTT. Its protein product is CASSLARRRGAFF.

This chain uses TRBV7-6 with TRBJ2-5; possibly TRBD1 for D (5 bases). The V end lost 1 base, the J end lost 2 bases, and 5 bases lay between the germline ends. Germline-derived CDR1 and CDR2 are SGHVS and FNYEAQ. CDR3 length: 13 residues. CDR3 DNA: TGTGCCAGCAGCTTAGAGGGGCAAGAGACCCAGTACTTC. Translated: CASSLEGQETQYF.

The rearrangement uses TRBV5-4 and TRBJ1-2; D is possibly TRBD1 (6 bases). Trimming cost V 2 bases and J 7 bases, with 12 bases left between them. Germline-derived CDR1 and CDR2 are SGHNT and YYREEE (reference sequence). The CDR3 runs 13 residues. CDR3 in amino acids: CASSFWGGSGYTF. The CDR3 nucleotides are TGTGCCAGCAGCTTTTGGGGGGGCTCTGGCTACACCTTC.

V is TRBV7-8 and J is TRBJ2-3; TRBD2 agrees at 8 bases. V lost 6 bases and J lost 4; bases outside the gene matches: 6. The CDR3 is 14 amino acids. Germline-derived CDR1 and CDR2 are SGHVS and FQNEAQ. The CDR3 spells CASSRKRESDTQYF. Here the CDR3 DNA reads TGTGCCAGCAGTAGAAAGCGGGAGTCAGATACGCAGTATTTT.

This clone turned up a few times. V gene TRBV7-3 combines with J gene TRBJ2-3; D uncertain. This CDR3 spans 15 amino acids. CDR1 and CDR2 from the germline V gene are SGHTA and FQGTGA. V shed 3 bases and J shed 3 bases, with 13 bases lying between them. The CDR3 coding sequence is TGTGCCAGCAGCTTTAGTGGTATTCGGACAGATACGCAGTATTTT. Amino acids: CASSFSGIRTDTQYF. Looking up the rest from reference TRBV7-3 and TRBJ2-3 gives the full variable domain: GAGVSQTPSNKVTEKGKYVELRCDPISGHTALYWYRQSLGQGPEFLIYFQGTGAADDSGLPNDRFFAVRPEGSVSTLKIQRTERGDSAVYLCASSFSGIRTDTQYFGPGTRLTVL.

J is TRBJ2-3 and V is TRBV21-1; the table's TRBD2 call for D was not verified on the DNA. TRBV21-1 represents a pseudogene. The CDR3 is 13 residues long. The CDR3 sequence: CASIMGGEDTQYF. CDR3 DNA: TGTGCCAGCATCATGGGGGGGGAGGATACGCAGTATTTT.

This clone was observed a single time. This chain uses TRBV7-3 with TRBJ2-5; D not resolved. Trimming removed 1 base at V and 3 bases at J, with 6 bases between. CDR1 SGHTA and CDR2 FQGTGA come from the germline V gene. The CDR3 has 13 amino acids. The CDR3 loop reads CASSLNGKETQYF. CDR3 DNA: TGTGCCAGCAGCTTAAACGGAAAAGAGACCCAGTACTTC.

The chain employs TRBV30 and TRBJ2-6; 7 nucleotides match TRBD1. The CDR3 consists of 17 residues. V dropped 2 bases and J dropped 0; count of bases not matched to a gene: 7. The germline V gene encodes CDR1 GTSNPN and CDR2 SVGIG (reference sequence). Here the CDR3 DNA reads TGTGCCTGGAGTCCAGCCCGGACAGGCTCTGGGGCCAACGTCCTGACTTTC. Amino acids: CAWSPARTGSGANVLTF.

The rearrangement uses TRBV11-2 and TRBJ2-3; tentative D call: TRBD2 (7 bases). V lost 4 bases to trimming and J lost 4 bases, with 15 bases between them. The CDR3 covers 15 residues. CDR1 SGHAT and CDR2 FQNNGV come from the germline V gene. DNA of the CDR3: TGTGCCAGCAGCTCCAGGGGAGGGCCCTCAGATACGCAGTATTTT. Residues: CASSSRGGPSDTQYF.

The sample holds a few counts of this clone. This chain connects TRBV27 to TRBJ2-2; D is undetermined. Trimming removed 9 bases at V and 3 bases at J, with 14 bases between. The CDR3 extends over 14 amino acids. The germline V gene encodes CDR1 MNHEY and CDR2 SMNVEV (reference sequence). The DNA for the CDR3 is TGTGCCAGGTGTTGGCCCCCCCACACCGGGGAGCTGTTTTTT. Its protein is CARCWPPHTGELFF.

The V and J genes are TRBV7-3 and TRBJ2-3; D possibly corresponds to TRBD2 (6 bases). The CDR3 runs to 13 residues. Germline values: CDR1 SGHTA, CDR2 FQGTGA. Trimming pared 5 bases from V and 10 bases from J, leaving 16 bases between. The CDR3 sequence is CASSPGSLGSQYF. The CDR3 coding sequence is TGTGCCAGCAGCCCCGGGAGCCTGGGGTCGCAGTATTTT.

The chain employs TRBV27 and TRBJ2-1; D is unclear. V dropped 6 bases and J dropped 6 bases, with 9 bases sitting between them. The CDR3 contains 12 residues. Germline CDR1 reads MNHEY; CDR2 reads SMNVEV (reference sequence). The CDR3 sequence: CASSLFGNEQFF. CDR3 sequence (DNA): TGTGCCAGCAGCCTATTTGGCAATGAGCAGTTCTTC.

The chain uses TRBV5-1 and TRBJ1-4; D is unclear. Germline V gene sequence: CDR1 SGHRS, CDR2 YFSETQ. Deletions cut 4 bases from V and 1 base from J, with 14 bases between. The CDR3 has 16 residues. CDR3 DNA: TGCGCCAGCAGCCCCTTAGGGTCTGGAACTAATGAAAAACTGTTTTTT. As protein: CASSPLGSGTNEKLFF.

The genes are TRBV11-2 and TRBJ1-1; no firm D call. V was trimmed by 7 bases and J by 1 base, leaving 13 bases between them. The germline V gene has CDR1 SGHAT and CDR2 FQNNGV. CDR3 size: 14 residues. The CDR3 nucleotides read TGTGCCAGCAACCCCTCGGGCGGGAACACTGAAGCTTTCTTT. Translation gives CASNPSGGNTEAFF.

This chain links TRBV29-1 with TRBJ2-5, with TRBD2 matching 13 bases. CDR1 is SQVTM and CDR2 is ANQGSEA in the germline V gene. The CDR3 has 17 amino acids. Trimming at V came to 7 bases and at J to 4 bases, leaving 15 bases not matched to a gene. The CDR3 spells CSGGTSGTNGEGETQYF. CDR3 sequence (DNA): TGCAGCGGGGGGACTAGCGGGACCAACGGCGAAGGAGAGACCCAGTACTTC.

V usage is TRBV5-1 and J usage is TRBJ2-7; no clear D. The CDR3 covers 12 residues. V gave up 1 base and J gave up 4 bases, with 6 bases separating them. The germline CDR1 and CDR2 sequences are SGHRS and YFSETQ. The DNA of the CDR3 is TGCGCCAGCAGCTTGAATAGATACGAGCAGTACTTC. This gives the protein CASSLNRYEQYF.

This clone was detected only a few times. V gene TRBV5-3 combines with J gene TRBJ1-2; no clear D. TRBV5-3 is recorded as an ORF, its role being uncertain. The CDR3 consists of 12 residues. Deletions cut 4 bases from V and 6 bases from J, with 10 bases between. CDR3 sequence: CARSPRPHGYTF. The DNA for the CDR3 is TGTGCCAGAAGCCCCAGACCACATGGCTACACCTTC.

CDR3 residues: CSAHWGGRGVGYTF. The CDR3 nucleotides read TGCAGCGCCCATTGGGGTGGCAGGGGAGTTGGCTACACCTTC. The rearrangement uses TRBV29-1 and TRBJ1-2; a possible D gene is TRBD1 (6 bases). CDR3 length equals 14 residues. Trimming took off 7 bases at V and 7 bases at J, with 22 bases between the two ends. Per germline, CDR1 SQVTM and CDR2 ANQGSEA.

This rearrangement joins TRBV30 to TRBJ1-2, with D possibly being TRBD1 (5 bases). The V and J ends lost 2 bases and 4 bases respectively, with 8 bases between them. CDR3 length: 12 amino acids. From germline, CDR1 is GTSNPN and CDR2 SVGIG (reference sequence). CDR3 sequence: CAWSPGTYGYTF. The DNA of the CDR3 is TGTGCCTGGAGTCCAGGGACCTATGGCTACACCTTC.

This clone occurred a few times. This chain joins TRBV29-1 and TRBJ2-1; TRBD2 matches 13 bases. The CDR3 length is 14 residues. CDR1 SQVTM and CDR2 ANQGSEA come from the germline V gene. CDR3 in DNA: TGCAGTACCCTCGGACTAGCGGGAGTCAATGAGCAGTTCTTC. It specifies CSTLGLAGVNEQFF.